This TCR beta chain came from a study of shared clonotypes between healthy human individuals. Between the trimmed V and J ends, which lost 5 bases and 5 bases, there was a span of 9 bases. Germline assignment: CDR1 SGHNT and CDR2 YENEEA. The CDR3 covers 13 residues. In regard to this clone: No antigen is known for it.

Genomic DNA of each subset was evenly split across several immunoSEQ plates. Profiled with immunoSEQ multiplex PCR; TCRdb holds only in-frame clones, not every one. The table records roughly 1,500,000 clones, approximately 98.5% of them present only once. Points from the study as a whole: When naive CD4 clonotypes were compared across a handful of donors, roughly 4.9% were shared.

The TCR was taken from a man aged 25 to 40 in good health. What was sequenced was naive CD4+ T cells sorted from blood. The subset was: CD45RA+ positively selected. The genes are TRBV11-3 and TRBJ2-2; maybe TRBD1 (5 bases). The CDR3 here is CASSLQETGELFF. CDR3 in DNA: TGTGCCAGCAGCCTACAGGAAACCGGGGAGCTGTTTTTT.